A single sample is the source of the 26 T cell receptor beta chains below, sequenced in a study of T cell responses to AZD1222 COVID-19 vaccine (dated by TCRdb to 2020 to 2022). The sample's time point label, in plain terms: baseline before first vaccination. Library generation was performed with the immunoSEQ multiplex PCR assay. This is the immuneACCESS table as TCRdb keeps it, with only in-frame sequences that have V and J called. A part of the clones is gone; compared with another copy, unresolved V genes explain less than half, and the rest is unexplained. This sample gives about 110,000 clones in total; approximately 90% of them show up just once. The ten largest make up roughly 2.5% of the sample. Sequencing used peripheral blood, obtained on day 0 of AZD1222 vaccination. The receptor set was obtained from an adult in good health.

The V gene is TRBV7-9, the J gene TRBJ1-5, with TRBD1 as a possible D gene (5 bases). In germline, CDR1 is SEHNR, CDR2 FQNEAQ (reference sequence). The CDR3 has 15 residues. Trimming pared 5 bases from V and 7 bases from J, leaving 18 bases between. The DNA for the CDR3 is TGTGCCAGCAGCCCGGACACAAACCTTGGGCAGCCCCAGCATTTT. This translates into CASSPDTNLGQPQHF.

The gene calls are TRBV27 and TRBJ1-2, with D unclear. The CDR3 totals 13 residues. V lost 3 bases to trimming and J lost 5 bases, with 10 bases between them. The germline V gene has CDR1 MNHEY and CDR2 SMNVEV (reference sequence). The CDR3 loop is CASSFRGSYGYTF. Here the CDR3 DNA reads TGTGCCAGCAGTTTCCGTGGGAGTTATGGCTACACCTTC.

The chain is built from TRBV24-1 and TRBJ2-1; the match to TRBD1 covers 11 bases. The CDR3 consists of 16 residues. The V gene's germline CDR1 is KGHDR and CDR2 SFDVKD. The ends lost 2 bases at V and 4 bases at J; junction bases unmatched: 3. This CDR3 reads CATSDSDRGQYNEQFF. The CDR3 DNA reads TGTGCCACCAGTGATTCGGACAGGGGGCAATACAATGAGCAGTTCTTC.

The gene calls are TRBV15 and TRBJ2-1, with D tentatively TRBD2 (6 bases). Germline loops: CDR1 LNHNV, CDR2 YYDKDF (reference sequence). The CDR3 length is 17 residues. Trimming removed 0 bases at V and 3 bases at J, with 15 bases between. The CDR3 sequence: CATSRELTGVFYNEQFF. The CDR3 coding sequence is TGTGCCACCAGCAGAGAGCTGACGGGAGTCTTCTACAATGAGCAGTTCTTC.

The chain recombines TRBV12-5 with TRBJ2-1; no clear D. The V gene's germline CDR1 is LGHNT and CDR2 FRNRAP. V was cut by 7 bases and J by 8 bases, with 12 bases left in between. This CDR3 region has 12 residues. CDR3 region: CASAMSPHEQFF. CDR3 in DNA: TGTGCTAGTGCCATGTCCCCCCATGAGCAGTTCTTC.

This chain connects TRBV10-3 to TRBJ2-2; D is unresolved. Trimming shortened V by 3 bases and J by 6 bases, and 8 bases separated the two germline ends. This CDR3 contains 13 residues. Germline-derived CDR1 and CDR2 are ENHRY and SYGVKD. This CDR3 reads CAISESIPGELFF. The CDR3 DNA follows: TGTGCCATCAGTGAATCGATCCCCGGGGAGCTGTTTTTT.

The chain recombines TRBV18 with TRBJ2-1; 7 nucleotides agree with TRBD1. CDR3 length: 15 amino acids. Trimming at V came to 2 bases and at J to 7 bases, leaving 8 bases not matched to a gene. CDR1 KGHSH and CDR2 LQKENI come from the germline V gene. The CDR3 spells CASSPFFLTGNEQFF. CDR3 bases: TGTGCCAGCTCACCATTCTTCCTGACAGGGAATGAGCAGTTCTTC.

The rearrangement links TRBV11-2 to TRBJ2-1; 8 positions match TRBD2. Losses at the gene ends were 7 bases for V and 4 bases for J; bases not matched to a gene: 9. CDR3 length: 15 amino acids. CDR1 is SGHAT and CDR2 is FQNNGV in the germline V gene. The CDR3 DNA is TGTGCCAGCACCCAAAGCGGGGGATCATACAATGAGCAGTTCTTC. It is translated as CASTQSGGSYNEQFF.

This clone was seen more than once but under ten times. In DNA, the CDR3 is TGTGCCAGCAGCGTAGGAGGTCTCAGGGATGAGCAGTTCTTC. Protein sequence: CASSVGGLRDEQFF. The chain recombines TRBV11-3 with TRBJ2-1; perhaps D is TRBD1 or TRBD2 (5 bases each). This CDR3 has 14 amino acids. Germline CDR1 reads SGHNT; CDR2 reads YENEEA. V shed 5 bases and J shed 8 bases, with 16 bases lying between them.

The gene calls are TRBV18 and TRBJ1-3; 11 bases are a match to TRBD1. The V gene's germline CDR1 is KGHSH and CDR2 LQKENI. V trimming: 3 bases; J trimming: 2 bases; junction bases outside the gene matches: 0. The CDR3 extends over 15 amino acids. The CDR3 is CASSPGQGAGNTIYF. The CDR3, as DNA: TGTGCCAGCTCACCGGGACAGGGGGCTGGAAACACCATATATTTT.

The chain employs TRBV2 and TRBJ1-4; TRBD1 matches at 9 bases. V was pared by 8 bases and J by 10 bases, with 8 bases of the junction left unmatched. This CDR3 has 13 residues. Germline V lookup: CDR1 SNHLY, CDR2 FYNNEI. The CDR3 sequence is CASRDRVDRKLFF. The CDR3 DNA sequence: TGTGCCAGCCGGGACAGGGTGGATAGAAAACTGTTTTTT.

The CDR3 loop reads CASSLHPYEQYF. The CDR3 DNA is TGTGCCAGCAGTTTACATCCCTACGAGCAGTACTTC. The chain uses TRBV28 and TRBJ2-7; D remains unclear. Trimming took 2 bases from V and 2 from J, leaving 4 bases between them. CDR1 is MDHEN and CDR2 is SYDVKM in the germline V gene. The CDR3 is 12 residues long.

The chain has TRBV4-1 and TRBJ2-5, with unresolved D. V was cut by 2 bases and J by 5 bases, with 15 bases left in between. Germline V gives CDR1 MGHRA, CDR2 YSYEKL. CDR3 length equals 15 residues. CDR3 sequence (DNA): TGCGCCAGCAGCCAATGGTGGGATGCAGTGGAGACCCAGTACTTC. It specifies CASSQWWDAVETQYF.

The chain recombines TRBV6-5 with TRBJ2-1, with TRBD2 matching over 9 bases. The CDR3 is 14 residues long. The V gene end was trimmed by 10 bases and the J gene end by 6 bases; junction bases not matched to a gene: 10. In germline, CDR1 is MNHEY, CDR2 SVGAGI. CDR3: CATGPAGGGNEQFF. CDR3 in DNA: TGTGCCACAGGTCCGGCGGGAGGGGGCAATGAGCAGTTCTTC.

The V gene is TRBV5-1, the J gene TRBJ2-1; TRBD2 is a possible D gene (5 bases). This CDR3 has 13 amino acids. Trimming removed 1 base at V and 3 bases at J, with 5 bases between. The germline V gene has CDR1 SGHRS and CDR2 YFSETQ. The CDR3 DNA follows: TGCGCCAGCAGCTTGACTAGCTACAATGAGCAGTTCTTC. It specifies CASSLTSYNEQFF. The complete variable domain, with remaining parts taken from reference TRBV5-1 and TRBJ2-1, reads KAGVTQTPRYLIKTRGQQVTLSCSPISGHRSVSWYQQTPGQGLQFLFEYFSETQRNKGNFPGRFSGRQFSNSRSEMNVSTLELGDSALYLCASSLTSYNEQFFGPGTRLTVL.

The rearrangement links TRBV6-5 to TRBJ1-5; no definite D call. The germline V gene has CDR1 MNHEY and CDR2 SVGAGI. The CDR3 has 14 amino acids. Between the trimmed V and J ends, which lost 0 bases and 7 bases, there was a span of 10 bases. The CDR3 sequence is CASSYSDMDQPQHF. CDR3 DNA: TGTGCCAGCAGTTACTCCGATATGGACCAGCCCCAGCATTTT.

The chain employs TRBV7-9 and TRBJ2-3, with 10 bases lining up with TRBD2. J gave up 3 bases and V 2 bases, and 2 bases lay outside the gene matches. From germline, CDR1 is SEHNR and CDR2 FQNEAQ (reference sequence). The CDR3 has 15 amino acids. CDR3 amino acids: CASSLTSGVTDTQYF. CDR3 nucleotide sequence: TGTGCCAGCAGCTTAACTAGCGGGGTGACAGATACGCAGTATTTT.

The chain is built from TRBV3-1 (or the pseudogene TRBV3-2) and TRBJ2-5; TRBD2 aligns across 12 bases. The J segment lost 4 bases and the V segment lost 1 base, leaving 7 bases of the junction unmatched. Germline CDR1 and CDR2: LGHDT and YNNKEL (reference sequence). The CDR3 has 17 residues. CDR3 sequence (DNA): TGTGCCAGCAGCCAAGGGGCTAGCGGGGGGGCCTTAGAGACCCAGTACTTC. Residues: CASSQGASGGALETQYF.

The chain joins TRBV5-6 to TRBJ2-7; D remains unclear. The CDR3 loop spans 12 amino acids. Between the trimmed V and J ends, which lost 0 bases and 4 bases, there was a span of 5 bases. Germline assignment: CDR1 SGHDT and CDR2 YYEEEE. In nucleotides, the CDR3 is TGTGCCAGCAGCTTGGCACAGTACGAGCAGTACTTC. This gives the protein CASSLAQYEQYF.

The table lists this clone with a few counts. This chain's CDR3 is CASSKGGGLPGAVEAFF. In DNA form, the CDR3 reads TGTGCCAGCAGCAAGGGGGGGGGACTCCCGGGAGCGGTTGAAGCTTTCTTT. The J gene is TRBJ1-1, the V gene TRBV7-8, with TRBD1 as a possible D gene (6 bases). Germline V gene data show CDR1 as SGHVS and CDR2 as FQNEAQ. This CDR3 is 17 amino acids long. Trimming pared 5 bases from V and 7 bases from J, leaving 26 bases between.

Within the sample, this clone is medium-sized. This chain joins TRBV19 and TRBJ2-7; TRBD1 matches 7 bases. The trim removed 6 bases at V and 1 base at J, leaving 3 bases unmatched. Germline CDR1 reads LNHDA; CDR2 reads SQIVND (reference sequence). CDR3 length: 13 amino acids. The CDR3 loop reads CASRTGQSYEQYF. The CDR3 DNA reads as TGTGCCAGTAGGACGGGACAGTCCTACGAGCAGTACTTC.

The rearrangement uses TRBV6-1 and TRBJ1-6, with a possible D match to TRBD1 (5 bases). CDR3 length equals 16 residues. Looked up from germline, CDR1 is MNHNS and CDR2 is SASEGT. The germline V and J ends were trimmed by 1 base and 9 bases, with 16 bases remaining between them. This CDR3 reads CASSEDVRGARSPLHF. The CDR3 nucleotides read TGTGCCAGCAGTGAAGATGTTAGAGGGGCGCGTTCACCCCTCCACTTT.

This chain links TRBV20-1 with TRBJ1-2; perhaps TRBD1 as D (6 bases). CDR3 length: 11 residues. The V and J ends lost 4 bases and 8 bases respectively, with 11 bases between them. Germline CDR1 DFQATT, CDR2 SNEGSKA (reference sequence). CDR3 bases: TGCAGTGCTACAGGGGCTCAAGGCTACACCTTC. It is translated as CSATGAQGYTF.

The V gene is TRBV5-1, the J gene TRBJ2-1, with TRBD2 as a possible D gene (5 bases). CDR1 and CDR2 from the germline V gene are SGHRS and YFSETQ. Trimming removed 2 bases at V and 2 bases at J, with 11 bases between. The CDR3 runs to 15 residues. The CDR3, as DNA: TGCGCCAGCAGCTTCGTGGCGGGCCCCTACAATGAGCAGTTCTTC. As protein: CASSFVAGPYNEQFF.

V and J are TRBV28 and TRBJ2-1, with TRBD1 as a possible D gene (6 bases). CDR1 is MDHEN, CDR2 SYDVKM, per germline. Trimming removed 3 bases at V and 2 bases at J, with 8 bases between. The length of the CDR3 is 14 residues. CDR3 coding DNA: TGTGCCAGCAGTTTGGACAGCCCCTACAATGAGCAGTTCTTC. It encodes CASSLDSPYNEQFF.

This chain joins TRBV7-8 and TRBJ1-6; possible D gene TRBD1, 6 bases. Between the trimmed V and J ends, which lost 4 bases and 6 bases, there was a span of 10 bases. The CDR3 spans 14 residues. From germline, CDR1 is SGHVS and CDR2 FQNEAQ. CDR3 amino acids: CASSWDTVNSPLHF. CDR3 sequence (DNA): TGTGCCAGCAGCTGGGACACCGTTAATTCACCCCTCCACTTT.